This TCR beta chain was recorded in a study of CD8+ T cells in alopecia areata. The overall study: Treated patients received oral tofacitinib, 5 to 10 mg twice daily.

cDNA serving as the sequencing template came from extracted, reverse transcribed RNA. Profiling relied on immunoSEQ multiplex PCR, and the TCRdb table lists in-frame clones only, not all of them. The data contain 140,000 to 150,000 clones, roughly 64% of them seen just once; the ten biggest clones take up 6.4%. The CDR3 sequence is 16 residues long. V shed 3 bases and J shed 4 bases, with 17 bases lying between them. Germline V CDR1 and CDR2: SGDLS, YYNGEE. The starting material was CD4+ T cells sorted from blood, obtained at week 0. The chain employs TRBV9 and TRBJ1-3; D may be TRBD1 (6 bases). The sequence was obtained from a human donor with alopecia areata. The CDR3 loop is CASSEARAGAGNTIYF. DNA for the CDR3: TGTGCCAGCAGCGAAGCCAGGGCAGGGGCCGGAAACACCATATATTTT.